This TCR beta chain was documented in a study of Tregs in tolerant kidney transplant recipients. Remarks on this clone: What it binds is unknown. This sample includes further DNA sequences coding for the same CDR3.

Study results and limitations: The small number of patients limits these findings pending further validation.

Only in-frame clones appear in the TCRdb table, and some are missing; sequencing was by immunoSEQ multiplex PCR. Of tens of thousands of clones listed, under 95% are singletons. Trimming stripped 5 bases from V and 5 bases from J, with 9 bases between. This CDR3 is built from 12 residues. Looked up from germline, CDR1 is MDHEN and CDR2 is SYDVKM. Mixed chimerism was transient after nonmyeloablative marrow transplants from related graft donors. The specimen comprised CD4+ T cells from blood (PBMCs), sampled 12 months after the transplant. The chain has TRBV28 and TRBJ1-2; TRBD1 is a possible D gene (6 bases). The source of this sequence is a human patient who received a combined kidney and bone marrow transplant. Some of these T cells may belong to the graft donor. The CDR3 bases are TGTGCCAGCAGTCTCAGGGGTTATGGCTACACCTTC. Encoded protein: CASSLRGYGYTF.